The source of this T cell receptor beta chain is a study of regulatory T cells. Autoimmunity was present in every CD3G-deficient patient, worse in two. Primers: 52 TRBV forward and 13 TRBJ reverse. The repertoire was sequenced with immunoSEQ multiplex PCR; TCRdb's copy has only in-frame clones and lacks some. This table holds 20,000 or so clones, roughly 93% found once. This clone was seen a single time. The length of the CDR3 is 13 residues. Germline trimming cut 8 bases from V and 2 bases from J; bases unmatched to any gene: 3. The V gene's germline CDR1 is MNHEY and CDR2 SMNVEV (reference sequence).

The TCR originated in a child between 2 and 9 years old with CD3G deficiency. The chain recombines TRBV27 with TRBJ2-3, with TRBD2 identical over 8 bases. Source material: CD8+ T cells sorted from blood. The DNA of the CDR3 is TGTGCCAGCTCAGCGGGAGTCACAGATACGCAGTATTTT. Amino acids: CASSAGVTDTQYF.